This TCR beta chain was captured by sequencing in a study of vaccination effects on CD4 cells after COVID-19. Study summary: Two-dose BNT162b2 or mRNA-1273 vaccination was given to participants.

Peptide-pool stimulation followed by sequencing identified expanded antigen-specific CD4+ clonotypes in the ViraFEST assay. Subsequent to 10 days of culture, CD4+ T cells were isolated. Recipients of the vaccine had no prior SARS-CoV-2 infection and negative nucleocapsid antibodies. About this clone itself: What it recognizes is unknown.

Only in-frame clones appear in the TCRdb table, and some are missing; sequencing was by immunoSEQ multiplex PCR. The data show about 73,000 clones, 65% to 85% seen once. Whole-study results and caveats: After vaccination, at late timepoints, clones induced by infection and by vaccine contracted markedly. Healthy vaccinees had only 1 of 255 vaccine-induced clones cross-react with common cold coronaviruses.

After removal of 5 bases from V and 4 bases from J, the junction contained 10 bases not matched to a gene. Germline CDR1 and CDR2: SGHTA and FQGTGA. This CDR3 is built from 15 residues. The rearrangement joins TRBV7-3 to TRBJ2-5; 7 bases agree with TRBD1. This receptor was identified in a human donor who received a COVID-19 vaccine. The material was CD4+ T cells from PBMCs cultured with HCoV-NL63 spike peptides, obtained before COVID-19 vaccination. Here the CDR3 DNA reads TGTGCCAGCAGCCCTTCAGTGACAGGGAGAGAGACCCAGTACTTC. It encodes CASSPSVTGRETQYF.